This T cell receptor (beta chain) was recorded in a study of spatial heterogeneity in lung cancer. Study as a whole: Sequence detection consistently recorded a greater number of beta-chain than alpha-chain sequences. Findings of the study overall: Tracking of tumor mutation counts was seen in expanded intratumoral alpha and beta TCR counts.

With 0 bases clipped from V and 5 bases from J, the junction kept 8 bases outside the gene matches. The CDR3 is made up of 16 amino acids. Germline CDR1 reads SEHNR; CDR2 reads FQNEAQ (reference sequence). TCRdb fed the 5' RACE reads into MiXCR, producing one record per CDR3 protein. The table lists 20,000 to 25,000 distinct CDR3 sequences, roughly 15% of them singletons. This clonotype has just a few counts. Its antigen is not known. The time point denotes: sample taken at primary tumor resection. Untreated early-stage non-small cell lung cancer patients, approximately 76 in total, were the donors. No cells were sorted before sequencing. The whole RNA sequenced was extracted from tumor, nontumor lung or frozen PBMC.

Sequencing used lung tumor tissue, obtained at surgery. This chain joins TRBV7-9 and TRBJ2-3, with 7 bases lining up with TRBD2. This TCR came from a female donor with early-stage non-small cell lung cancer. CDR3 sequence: CASSLALGGGQDTQYF. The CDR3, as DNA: TGTGCCAGCAGCTTAGCGCTGGGGGGAGGGCAAGATACGCAGTATTTT.